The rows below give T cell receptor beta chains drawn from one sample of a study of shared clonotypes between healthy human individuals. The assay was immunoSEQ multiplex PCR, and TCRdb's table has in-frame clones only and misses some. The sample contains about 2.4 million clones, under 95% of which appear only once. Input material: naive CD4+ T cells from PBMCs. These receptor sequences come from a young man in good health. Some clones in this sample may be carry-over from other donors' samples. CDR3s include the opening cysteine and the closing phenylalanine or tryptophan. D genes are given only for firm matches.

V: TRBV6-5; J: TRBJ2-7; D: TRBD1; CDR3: CASSQGDEQYF
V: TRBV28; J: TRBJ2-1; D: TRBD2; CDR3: CASSLRLAGGGEQFF
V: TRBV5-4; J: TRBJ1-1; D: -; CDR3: CASSFDSSEAFF
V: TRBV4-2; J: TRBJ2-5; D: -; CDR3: CASSQDRAQETQYF
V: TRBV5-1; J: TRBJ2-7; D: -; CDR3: CASRAQGGGEQYF
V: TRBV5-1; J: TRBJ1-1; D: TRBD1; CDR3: CASSVGGVRWTEAFF
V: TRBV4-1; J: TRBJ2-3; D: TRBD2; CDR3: CASSQGSGRADTQYF
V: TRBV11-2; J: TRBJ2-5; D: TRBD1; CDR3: CASSVGGRDQETQYF
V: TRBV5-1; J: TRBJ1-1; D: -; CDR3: CASSTGTGLTEAFF
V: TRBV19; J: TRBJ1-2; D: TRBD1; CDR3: CASSITGTVNGYTF
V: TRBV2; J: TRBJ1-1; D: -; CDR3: CASSGGTEAFF
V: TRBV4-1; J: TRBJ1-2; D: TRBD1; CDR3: CASSQDPGQVAYGYTF
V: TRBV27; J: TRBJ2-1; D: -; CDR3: CASSSRTWYSYNEQFF
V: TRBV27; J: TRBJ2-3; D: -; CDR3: CASSMTGVSTDTQYF
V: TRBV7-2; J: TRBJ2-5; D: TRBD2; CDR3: CASSLRLAVETQYF
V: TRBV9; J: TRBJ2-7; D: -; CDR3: CASSVASQGPYEQYF
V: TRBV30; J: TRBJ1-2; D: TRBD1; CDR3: CAWSATISGTGWGYTF
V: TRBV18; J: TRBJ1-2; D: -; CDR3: CASSPPTLPRGYGYTF
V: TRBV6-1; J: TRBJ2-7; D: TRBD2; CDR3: CASSNRGGLTYEQYF
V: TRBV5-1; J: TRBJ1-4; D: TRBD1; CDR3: CASSLLGTGNEKLFF
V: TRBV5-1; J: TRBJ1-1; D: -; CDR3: CASSLGIGDLNTEAFF
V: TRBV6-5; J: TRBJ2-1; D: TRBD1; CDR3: CASSRDSNEQFF
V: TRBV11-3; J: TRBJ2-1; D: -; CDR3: CASSRGQGTDNEQFF
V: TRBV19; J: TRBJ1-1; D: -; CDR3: CASSRRQGRDGNEAFF
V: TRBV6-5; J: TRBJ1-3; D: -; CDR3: CASRGRVSGNTIYF
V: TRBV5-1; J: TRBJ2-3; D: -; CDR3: CASSPNQFSDTQYF
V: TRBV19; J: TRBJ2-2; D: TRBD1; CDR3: CASSDRGVGELFF
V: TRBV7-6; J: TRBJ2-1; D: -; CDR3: CASSLMSPYNEQFF
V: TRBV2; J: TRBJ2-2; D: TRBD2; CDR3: CASSGWLAGVGGELFF
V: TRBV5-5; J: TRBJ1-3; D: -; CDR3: CASSLGAAFSGNTIYF
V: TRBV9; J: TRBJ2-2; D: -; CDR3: CASSVMGEGTGELFF
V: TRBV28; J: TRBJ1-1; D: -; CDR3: CASREGGETEAFF
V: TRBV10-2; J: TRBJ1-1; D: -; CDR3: CASRLTEKNTEAFF